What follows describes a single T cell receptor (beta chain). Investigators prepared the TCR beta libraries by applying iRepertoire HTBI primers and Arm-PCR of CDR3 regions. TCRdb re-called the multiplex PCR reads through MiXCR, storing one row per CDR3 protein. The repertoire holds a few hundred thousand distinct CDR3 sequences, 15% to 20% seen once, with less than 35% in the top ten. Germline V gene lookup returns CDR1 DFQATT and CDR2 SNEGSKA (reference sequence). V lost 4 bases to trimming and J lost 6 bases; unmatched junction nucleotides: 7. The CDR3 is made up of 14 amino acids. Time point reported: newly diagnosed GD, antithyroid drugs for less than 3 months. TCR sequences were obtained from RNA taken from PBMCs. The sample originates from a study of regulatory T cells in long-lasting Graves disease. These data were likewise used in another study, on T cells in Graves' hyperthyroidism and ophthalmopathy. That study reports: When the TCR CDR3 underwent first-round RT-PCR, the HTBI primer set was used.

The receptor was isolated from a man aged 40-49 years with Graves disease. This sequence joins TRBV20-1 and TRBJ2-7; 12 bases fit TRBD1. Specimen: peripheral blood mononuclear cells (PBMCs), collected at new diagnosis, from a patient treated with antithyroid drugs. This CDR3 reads CSANPGQGAVEQYF. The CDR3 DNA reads TGCAGTGCTAACCCGGGACAGGGGGCGGTCGAGCAGTACTTC.